Following are 5 T cell receptor beta chains from one sample sequenced in a study of CD8+CD57+ T cells in acquired aplastic anemia. TCR beta VDJ and CDR3 were profiled, and genomic DNA was the template. TCRdb analysed the reads with MiXCR anew, one entry per CDR3 protein. There are roughly 130,000 distinct CDR3 sequences in the sample; around 48% occur only once, and around 2.3% lies in the top ten. The specimen was sorted CD4+, CD8+, or CD8+CD57+ T cells (not recorded which) from PBMCs. These receptors all stem from a human donor in good health, serving as a control.

The CDR3 sequence: CASRTEIGQPQHF. The CDR3 DNA is TGTGCCAGCCGAACGGAAATCGGTCAGCCCCAGCATTTT. The chain has TRBV19 and TRBJ1-5; D is uncertain. CDR3 length equals 13 residues. Germline-derived CDR1 and CDR2 are LNHDA and SQIVND (reference sequence). The V end lost 9 bases, the J end lost 6 bases, and 15 bases lay between the germline ends. The entire variable domain, with the rest obtained from reference TRBV19 and TRBJ1-5, is as follows: DGGITQSPKYLFRKEGQNVTLSCEQNLNHDAMYWYRQDPGQGLRLIYYSQIVNDFQKGDIAEGYSVSREKKESFPLTVTSAQKNPTAFYLCASRTEIGQPQHFGDGTRLSIL.

As to this clonotype: A junction end diverges from the germline sequence, so it may reflect a read error. This rearrangement joins TRBV19 to TRBJ1-4, with 9 bases fitting TRBD1. The CDR3 contains 14 residues. Germline values: CDR1 LNHDA, CDR2 SQIVND (reference sequence). The chain's CDR3 is CASSSQGAREKLFF. The CDR3 bases are TGTGCCAGTAGTTCACAGGGGGCGCGGGAAAAACTGTTTTTC.

On this clonotype itself: A read error may account for a junction end that differs from germline. The chain carries TRBV29-1 and TRBJ1-1; D remains ambiguous. Germline V gene sequence: CDR1 SQVTM, CDR2 ANQGSEA. There are 12 residues in the CDR3. As DNA, the CDR3 is TGCAGCGTTGAAGAGGGGAGTACTGAAGCTCTCTTT. Translating it yields CSVEEGSTEALF.

This clonotype was seen at least ten times. V usage is TRBV12-3 or TRBV12-4 and J usage is TRBJ2-5, with no clear D. Deletions cut 4 bases from V and 4 bases from J, with 13 bases between. The CDR3 loop spans 14 amino acids. CDR3 residues: CASSYPLGTETQYF. The CDR3 DNA follows: TGTGCCAGCAGTTACCCTCTGGGAACAGAGACCCAGTACTTC.

This rearrangement joins TRBV15 to TRBJ1-4; possible D gene TRBD1, 5 bases. In germline, CDR1 is LNHNV, CDR2 YYDKDF (reference sequence). The CDR3 covers 15 residues. CDR3 in amino acids: CANQPGRVSNEKLFF. CDR3 in DNA: TGTGCAAACCAGCCGGGACGGGTTTCAAATGAAAAACTGTTTTTT.